The 5 T cell receptor beta chains below come from one sample, sequenced in a study of T cells in Graves' hyperthyroidism and ophthalmopathy. Researchers took RNA transcripts and amplified the TCR beta CDR3 regions from them. The HTBI primer set served for first-round RT-PCR of the TCR CDR3. TCRdb redid the calling of the multiplex PCR reads with MiXCR, one entry per CDR3 protein. This table holds around 600,000 distinct CDR3 sequences, roughly 14% found once. The sequencing sample was made of blood. Receptors originate from a woman aged 25-40 years with Graves' hyperthyroidism.

The V gene is TRBV20-1, the J gene TRBJ2-4, with D tentatively TRBD1 (6 bases). The CDR3 is 11 amino acids. Trimming cost V 7 bases and J 11 bases, with 15 bases left between them. Germline loops: CDR1 DFQATT, CDR2 SNEGSKA (reference sequence). CDR3 DNA sequence: TGCAGTGTTACTTCAGGGGTTTTTCAGTACTTC. It codes for CSVTSGVFQYF.

This clonotype was counted at least ten times. The genes are TRBV27 and TRBJ2-7; 10 positions agree with TRBD2. V gave up 6 bases and J gave up 5 bases; unmatched junction bases: 7. The length of the CDR3 is 14 residues. Germline V gene data show CDR1 as MNHEY and CDR2 as SMNVEV (reference sequence). DNA of the CDR3: TGTGCCAGCAGACAGGGACTAGCGAACAACGAGCAGTACTTC. As protein: CASRQGLANNEQYF.

The sample holds a few counts of this clonotype. The chain is built from TRBV24-1 and TRBJ2-2, with D uncertain. CDR3 length: 16 residues. CDR1 is KGHDR and CDR2 is SFDVKD in the germline V gene. Trimming removed 4 bases from V and 1 base from J, with 12 bases in between. CDR3 in DNA: TGTGCCACCAGTGACCCCCGACTGGAGAACACCGGGGAGCTGTTTTTT. Its protein product is CATSDPRLENTGELFF.

This clonotype came up many times. The V and J genes are TRBV27 and TRBJ2-1, with D uncertain. The CDR3 extends over 14 amino acids. V lost 0 bases, J lost 8 bases, and 11 bases lay in between. Germline CDR1 MNHEY, CDR2 SMNVEV (reference sequence). CDR3 sequence: CASSLSGPPDEQFF. The CDR3 coding sequence is TGTGCCAGCAGTTTATCTGGGCCCCCTGATGAGCAGTTCTTC.

The rearrangement links TRBV19 to TRBJ2-2; 7 bases agree with TRBD1. The V segment lost 3 bases and the J segment 3 bases; nucleotides outside the gene matches: 7. Germline-derived CDR1 and CDR2 are LNHDA and SQIVND (reference sequence). The CDR3 contains 16 residues. Here the CDR3 DNA reads TGTGCCAGTAGTATTCCGACAGGGAGTGACACCGGGGAGCTGTTTTTT. It codes for CASSIPTGSDTGELFF. The complete variable domain, with remaining parts taken from reference TRBV19 and TRBJ2-2, reads DGGITQSPKYLFRKEGQNVTLSCEQNLNHDAMYWYRQDPGQGLRLIYYSQIVNDFQKGDIAEGYSVSREKKESFPLTVTSAQKNPTAFYLCASSIPTGSDTGELFFGEGSRLTVL.